The clone carrying this T cell receptor (beta chain) appeared a few times. Germline V lookup: CDR1 SGHRS, CDR2 YFSETQ. This CDR3 region has 17 residues. Trimming cost V 0 bases and J 0 bases, with 16 bases left between them. The sample belongs to a study of early T cells in non-severe SARS-CoV-2 infection. On the study more broadly: Investigators sequenced bulk RNA drawn from unsorted whole blood, and chains remained unpaired.

Each cDNA molecule carried a unique molecular identifier. Each CDR3 protein is one row after TCRdb ran MiXCR on the 5' RACE reads. The profile shows 45,000 to 60,000 distinct CDR3 sequences, less than 11% of them singletons. The rearrangement joins TRBV5-1 to TRBJ2-7, with D perhaps matching TRBD2 (5 bases). The sequence was obtained from an adult who was a healthcare worker with PCR-confirmed SARS-CoV-2 infection or an uninfected control (not recorded which). Sequencing was done on a sample of whole blood. Here the CDR3 DNA reads TGCGCCAGCAGCTTGGAGATAGCCGGCGGGCTCTCCTACGAGCAGTACTTC. It specifies CASSLEIAGGLSYEQYF.